This T cell receptor (beta chain) was obtained from a study of T cell responses to AZD1222 COVID-19 vaccine. Study conclusions and caveats: Baseline seropositivity characterized only a handful of AZD1222 recipients.

The CDR3 length is 17 residues. Germline V lookup: CDR1 SNHLY, CDR2 FYNNEI. V was clipped by 3 bases and J by 0 bases, with 15 bases between them. Profiled with immunoSEQ multiplex PCR; TCRdb holds only in-frame clones, not every one. The sample has about 98,000 clones, 88% seen once. Turning to this clone: Its target is unknown.

The material was peripheral blood, obtained on day 0 of MenACWY control vaccination. This sequence was found in an adult in good health. This sequence joins TRBV2 and TRBJ1-5, with a weak D call TRBD1 (5 bases). The CDR3 nucleotides read TGTGCCAGCAGTGAGGGGCAGGGAGCCCTTAGCAATCAGCCCCAGCATTTT. Its translation is CASSEGQGALSNQPQHF.